Below, one TCR beta chain is given with its context. Its antigen is currently not known. No much larger clone is present one base from it, and per-base qualities are unavailable. The germline ends are 10 bases apart after V is trimmed by 4 bases and J by 6 bases. The CDR3, cysteine through phenylalanine, is 13 amino acids long. The DNA shown is the 39-base CDR3, in frame from base 1. The germline V gene encodes CDR1 ENHRY and CDR2 SYGVKD. All donors were healthy Caucasians. This record belongs to a study of identical twins (dated by TCRdb to 2016 to 2017). Concerning the study at large: The study deep-sequenced TCR alpha and beta repertoires from monozygotic twins, unrelated adults of various ages and cord blood to test whether fetal clonotypes persist. Replicate twin experiments were performed at different times using different library preparation protocols to rule out contamination.

Broader findings and caveats from the paper: Invariant T cells such as MAIT and iNKT could partly confound zero-insertion analyses, although diverse VJ usage argued against such confounding for most clonotypes. Excess twin sharing in beta out-of-frame sequences was weaker because fewer shared sequences lowered the signal-to-noise ratio. Fewer insertions were carried by abundant cord blood beta clonotypes; a weaker similar trend was observed in young adult naive repertoires, while no such trend was observed in memory repertoires. Because the same donors could not be followed over many years, the conclusions relied on cross-sectional statistical analysis. Compared with coincidental sharing between unrelated individuals, out-of-frame TCR alpha sequences shared between twins showed an excess of sequences with low generation probability. In monozygotic twins, out-of-frame TCR alpha sharing was systematically underestimated by recombination models, although the models agreed with sharing between unrelated individuals.

Library creation used 5' RACE. Reads for this sample came from an Illumina HiSeq 2000. Template switching added a universal primer binding site, and the final cDNA carried a unique molecular identifier that allowed TCR cDNA molecules to be counted accurately. First-strand cDNA for TCR alpha and beta chains was synthesized from specific primers in the conserved constant-segment region. To control for contamination, each cDNA library was double barcoded with a SMART-Mk sample barcode plus Illumina barcodes. Two successive PCR steps introduced TruSeq adapter sequences along with Illumina sample barcodes. TCR alpha and beta cDNA libraries were sequenced on the Illumina HiSeq platform with custom primers. The source study handled its data this way. Unique molecular identifiers were extracted from raw reads with MiGEC, and CDR3 positions were determined with MiXCR. Recombination models were inferred per individual with the repgenHMM and IGoR tools using an EM algorithm. The tcR package in R was used for shared clonotype analysis, with sharing normalized by the product of cloneset sizes. To study raw recombination without the effects of thymic and clonal selection, out-of-frame nonproductive sequences were analyzed. Starting from the raw public reads, TCRdb applied fastp trimming at Q25, assembled clones with MiXCR and retained in-frame beta chains. Identical CDR3 protein sequences are pooled into one entry, listed with their most common genes and DNA. The V and J calls were determined by TCRdb, not by the authors. In this sample the table shows 1,800,000 or so distinct CDR3 sequences, about 31% of which occur a single time. The ten top clones hold approximately 0.25% of the sample.

The sequenced sample consisted of cord blood. This chain is built from TRBV10-3 and TRBJ2-1; possibly the D gene is TRBD1, per 5 matching bases. The sequence came from a newborn girl in good health. The encoded CDR3 is CAISASQGNEQFF. At the DNA level, the sequence is TGTGCCATCAGTGCCAGTCAGGGCAATGAGCAGTTCTTC.